This entry lists 11 T cell receptor beta chains sequenced from one sample in a study of T cells expressing NK-cell markers. TCRdb re-called the 5' RACE reads, yielding one record per CDR3 amino acid sequence without DNA. This sample contains roughly 390,000 distinct CDR3 sequences. Input material: blood T cells: a sorted CD56 or NKG2C T cell subset, CD4+ or CD8+ T cells, or bulk PBMC T cells (not recorded which). The receptors here all came from a woman between 50 and 59 years old in good health.

The chain joins TRBV6-5 to TRBJ1-1; TCRdb's D call of TRBD1 is untestable without DNA. This CDR3 has 14 amino acids. Germline values: CDR1 MNHEY, CDR2 SVGAGI. The CDR3: CATSRRTALREAFF.

The chain has TRBV29-1 and TRBJ1-4. Germline V gene data show CDR1 as SQVTM and CDR2 as ANQGSEA. The CDR3 length is 12 residues. CDR3 sequence: CSASQSGEKLFF.

The V and J genes are TRBV20-1 and TRBJ1-4. CDR1 is DFQATT and CDR2 is SNEGSKA in the germline V gene (reference sequence). This CDR3 comprises 15 residues. The chain's CDR3 is CSARRGGRFNEKLFF.

J is TRBJ2-7 and V is TRBV7-6; TCRdb names TRBD2, which stays unverified in the absence of DNA. There are 17 residues in the CDR3. The germline CDR1 and CDR2 sequences are SGHVS and FNYEAQ. This CDR3 is CASSLGAAGGPSYEQYF.

The gene calls are TRBV9 and TRBJ1-5. Germline lookup yields CDR1 SGDLS and CDR2 YYNGEE. The CDR3 totals 15 residues. The CDR3 protein is CASSVGGSNPQPQHF.

The rearrangement links TRBV3-1 to TRBJ2-1; TCRdb names TRBD2, which stays unverified in the absence of DNA. The CDR3 loop spans 16 amino acids. Germline V gene lookup returns CDR1 LGHDT and CDR2 YNNKEL (reference sequence). The CDR3 sequence: CASRRTSGGSYNEQFF.

CDR3 amino acids: CASSFGTRDTGELFF. V and J are TRBV5-1 and TRBJ2-2; TCRdb names TRBD1, which stays unverified in the absence of DNA. Germline CDR1 and CDR2: SGHRS and YFSETQ. CDR3 length: 15 amino acids.

This rearrangement joins TRBV5-1 to TRBJ1-1; the TCRdb D gene call, TRBD1, has no DNA to confirm it. The V gene's germline CDR1 is SGHRS and CDR2 YFSETQ. CDR3 length: 14 amino acids. The CDR3 sequence is CASSAGTGHLEAFF.

The CDR3 sequence is CASSSQWEANSYEQYF. This chain connects TRBV13 to TRBJ2-7; the D call of TRBD2 rests on TCRdb alone, since no DNA is present to check it. The CDR3 contains 16 residues. Germline CDR1 PRHDT, CDR2 FYEKMQ (reference sequence).

The chain carries TRBV4-2 and TRBJ2-3; the TRBD1 assignment by TCRdb is unverifiable without DNA. The length of the CDR3 is 17 residues. CDR1 is LGHNA and CDR2 is YNFKEQ in the germline V gene. The chain's CDR3 is CASSQEGTGGTRDTQYF.

The chain has TRBV7-8 and TRBJ1-3; TCRdb selects TRBD1, and the lack of DNA leaves this call unchecked. The CDR3 loop spans 17 amino acids. Looked up from germline, CDR1 is SGHVS and CDR2 is FQNEAQ. This CDR3 is CASSLPRTPYSGNTIYF. The full variable domain, completed using reference TRBV7-8 and TRBJ1-3, is GAGVSQSPRYKVAKRGQDVALRCDPISGHVSLFWYQQALGQGPEFLTYFQNEAQLDKSGLPSDRFFAERPEGSVSTLKIQRTQQEDSAVYLCASSLPRTPYSGNTIYFGEGSWLTVV.